The entry below describes one T cell receptor (beta chain). This CDR3 is also generated by other DNA sequences in the sample. This sample stems from a study of blood T cell repertoires in COVID-19. Using immunoSEQ multiplex PCR, the repertoire was profiled, and TCRdb retains in-frame clones only, with some absent. The sample lists around 120,000 clones, 70% to 90% occurring once. This CDR3 has 13 amino acids. Germline V lookup: CDR1 SNHLY, CDR2 FYNNEI. The J segment lost 2 bases and the V segment lost 4 bases, leaving 2 bases of the junction unmatched. J is TRBJ2-7 and V is TRBV2; TRBD1 matches at 7 bases. The receptor comes from a woman in her forties or fifties with active or convalescent COVID-19. The sample comprised peripheral blood. CDR3 region: CASSGQGPYEQYF. In nucleotides, the CDR3 is TGTGCCAGCAGTGGACAGGGCCCCTACGAGCAGTACTTC.